The clone carrying this TCR beta chain was seen ten or more times. Its target is not known. The sample is drawn from a study of metastatic and nonmetastatic thyroid tumors. Across the study: Samples came from malignant and benign thyroid patients, and repertoires were compared across blood and tumor or nodule tissue.

Thyroid surgery was performed in patients who had received no treatment beforehand. TCRdb called clones again from the PCR reads with MiXCR. Among tens of thousands of clones listed, 20% to 25% were seen once. Whole-study findings and limits: A significant increase in TCR beta diversity was reportedly seen in malignant thyroid tumors relative to benign nodules, in blood and tumor.

Looked up from germline, CDR1 is LNHDA and CDR2 is SQIVND (reference sequence). This CDR3 has 15 amino acids. The V gene end was trimmed by 5 bases and the J gene end by 5 bases; junction bases not matched to a gene: 3. This TCR came from a female donor with papillary thyroid cancer or a benign thyroid nodule (not recorded which). Some clones in this sample may be carry-over from other donors' samples. Sequenced material: blood. The chain couples TRBV19 to TRBJ2-2, with 12 bases that match TRBD1. The CDR3 loop is CASSRDRGQTGELFF. CDR3 DNA sequence: TGTGCCAGTAGTCGGGACAGGGGGCAAACCGGGGAGCTGTTTTTT.